The TCR beta chain under discussion was sequenced for a study of beta chain features in type 1 diabetes. Turning to the study itself: Cell yields, age and gender were similar between patients and healthy donors.

Regarding the study as a whole: Patients with type 1 diabetes showed fewer VDJ junction insertions and more deletions. Patients' naive, central memory and Treg TCRB repertoires seemed closer to one another than those of healthy donors. PCR might preferentially amplify shorter templates, equally in patients and controls.

Only one count was recorded for this clone. Its antigen is unknown. This CDR3 is built from 13 residues. Germline lookup yields CDR1 SGHTA and CDR2 FQGTGA. Trimming at V came to 8 bases and at J to 9 bases, leaving 5 bases not matched to a gene. The investigators reverse transcribed all of the isolated RNA, so they sequenced expressed TCRB transcripts. Sequenced by immunoSEQ multiplex PCR; TCRdb stores in-frame clones only, minus some. The sample includes 35,000 to 50,000 clones, approximately 49% of them seen just once. The TCR sequence derives from a young woman in good health. Specimen: stem cell memory CD4+ T cells from blood. The J gene is TRBJ2-1, the V gene TRBV7-3; 12 bases map to TRBD2. The CDR3 DNA follows: TGTGCCAGCTCCCCTAGCGGGAGGGGTGAGCAGTTCTTC. Protein sequence: CASSPSGRGEQFF.